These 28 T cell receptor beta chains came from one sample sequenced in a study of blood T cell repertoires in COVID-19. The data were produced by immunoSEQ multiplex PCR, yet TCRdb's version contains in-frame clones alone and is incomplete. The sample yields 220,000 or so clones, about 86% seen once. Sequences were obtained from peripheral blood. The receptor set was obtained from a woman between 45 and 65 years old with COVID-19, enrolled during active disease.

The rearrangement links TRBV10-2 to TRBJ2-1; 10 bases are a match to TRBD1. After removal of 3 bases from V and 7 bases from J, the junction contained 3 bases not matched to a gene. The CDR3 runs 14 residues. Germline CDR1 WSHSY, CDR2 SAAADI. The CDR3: CASSEWTGGNEQFF. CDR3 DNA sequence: TGCGCCAGCAGTGAATGGACAGGGGGAAATGAGCAGTTCTTC.

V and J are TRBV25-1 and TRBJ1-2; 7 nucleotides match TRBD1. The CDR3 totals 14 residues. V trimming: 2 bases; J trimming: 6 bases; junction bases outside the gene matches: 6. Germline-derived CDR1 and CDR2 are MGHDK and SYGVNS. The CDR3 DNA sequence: TGTGCCAGCAGTGAAGACAGGGTAATTAATGGCTACACCTTC. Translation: CASSEDRVINGYTF.

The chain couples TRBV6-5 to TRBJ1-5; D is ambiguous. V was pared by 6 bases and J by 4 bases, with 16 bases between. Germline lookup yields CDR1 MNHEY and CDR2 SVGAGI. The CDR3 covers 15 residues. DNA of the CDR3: TGTGCCAGCAGCCCCCGGAGGCCCAAAAATCAGCCCCAGCATTTT. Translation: CASSPRRPKNQPQHF.

As DNA, the CDR3 is TGTGCCAGCAGCTTAGATCAGGGTATCACTGAAGCTTTCTTT. The encoded protein is CASSLDQGITEAFF. V usage is TRBV7-8 and J usage is TRBJ1-1, with a weak D call TRBD1 (5 bases). Germline V gene sequence: CDR1 SGHVS, CDR2 FQNEAQ. The CDR3 is 14 residues long. V lost 1 base, J lost 4 bases, and 10 bases lay in between.

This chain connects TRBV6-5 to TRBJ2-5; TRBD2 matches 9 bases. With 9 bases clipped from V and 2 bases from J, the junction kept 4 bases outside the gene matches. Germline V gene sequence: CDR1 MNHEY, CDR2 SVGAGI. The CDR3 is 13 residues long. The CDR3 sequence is CASLSGGQETQYF. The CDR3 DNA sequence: TGTGCCAGTCTAAGCGGGGGGCAAGAGACCCAGTACTTC.

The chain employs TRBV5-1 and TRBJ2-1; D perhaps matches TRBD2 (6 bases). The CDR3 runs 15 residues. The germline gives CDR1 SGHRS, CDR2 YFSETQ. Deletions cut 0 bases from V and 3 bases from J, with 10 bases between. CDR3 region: CASSLAAGIYNEQFF. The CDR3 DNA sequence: TGCGCCAGCAGCTTGGCGGCGGGGATCTACAATGAGCAGTTCTTC.

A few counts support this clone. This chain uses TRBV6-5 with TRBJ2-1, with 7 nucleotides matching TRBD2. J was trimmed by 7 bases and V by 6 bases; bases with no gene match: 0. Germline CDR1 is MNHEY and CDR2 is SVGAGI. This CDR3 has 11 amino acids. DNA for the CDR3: TGTGCCAGCAGCGGGGGGAATGAGCAGTTCTTC. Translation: CASSGGNEQFF.

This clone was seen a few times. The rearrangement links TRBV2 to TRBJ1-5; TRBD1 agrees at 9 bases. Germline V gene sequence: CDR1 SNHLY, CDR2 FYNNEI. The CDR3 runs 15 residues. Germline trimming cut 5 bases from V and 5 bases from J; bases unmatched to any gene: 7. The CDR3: CASSHGQGTYQPQHF. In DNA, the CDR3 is TGTGCCAGCAGTCACGGACAGGGGACTTATCAGCCCCAGCATTTT.

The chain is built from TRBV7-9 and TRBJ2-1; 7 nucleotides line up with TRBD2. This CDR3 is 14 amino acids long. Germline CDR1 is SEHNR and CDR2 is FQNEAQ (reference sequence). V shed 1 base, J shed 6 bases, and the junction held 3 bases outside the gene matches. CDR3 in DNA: TGTGCCAGCAGCTTAGGGACTAGAAGCAATGAGCAGTTCTTC. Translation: CASSLGTRSNEQFF. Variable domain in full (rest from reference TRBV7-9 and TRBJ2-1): DTGVSQNPRHKITKRGQNVTFRCDPISEHNRLYWYRQTLGQGPEFLTYFQNEAQLEKSRLLSDRFSAERPKGSFSTLEIQRTEQGDSAMYLCASSLGTRSNEQFFGPGTRLTVL.

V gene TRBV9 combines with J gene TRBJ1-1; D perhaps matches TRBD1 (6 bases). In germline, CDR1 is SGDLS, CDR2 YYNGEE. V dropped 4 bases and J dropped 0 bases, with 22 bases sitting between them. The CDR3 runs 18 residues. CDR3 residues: CASSRTGGAGFMNTEAFF. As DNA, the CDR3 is TGTGCCAGCAGCCGCACCGGGGGGGCTGGCTTTATGAACACTGAAGCTTTCTTT. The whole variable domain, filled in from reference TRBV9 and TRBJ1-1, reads DSGVTQTPKHLITATGQRVTLRCSPRSGDLSVYWYQQSLDQGLQFLIQYYNGEERAKGNILERFSAQQFPDLHSELNLSSLELGDSALYFCASSRTGGAGFMNTEAFFGQGTRLTVV.

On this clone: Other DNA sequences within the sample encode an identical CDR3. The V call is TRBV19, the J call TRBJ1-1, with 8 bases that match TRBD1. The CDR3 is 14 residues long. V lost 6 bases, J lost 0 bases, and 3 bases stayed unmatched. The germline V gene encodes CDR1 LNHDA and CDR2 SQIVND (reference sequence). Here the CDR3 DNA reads TGTGCCAGTAGCCTGGGACAGGTGAACACTGAAGCTTTCTTT. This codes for CASSLGQVNTEAFF.

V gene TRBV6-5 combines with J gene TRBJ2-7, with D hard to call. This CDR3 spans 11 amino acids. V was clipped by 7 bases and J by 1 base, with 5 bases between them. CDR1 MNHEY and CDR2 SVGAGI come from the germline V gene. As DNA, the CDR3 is TGTGCCAGCATGGAGTCCTACGAGCAGTACGTC. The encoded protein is CASMESYEQYV.

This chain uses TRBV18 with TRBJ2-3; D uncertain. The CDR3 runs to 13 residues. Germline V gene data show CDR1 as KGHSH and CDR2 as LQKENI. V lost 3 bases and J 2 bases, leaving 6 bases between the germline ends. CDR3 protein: CASSPLPTDTQYF. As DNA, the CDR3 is TGTGCCAGCTCACCCCTCCCCACAGATACGCAGTATTTT.

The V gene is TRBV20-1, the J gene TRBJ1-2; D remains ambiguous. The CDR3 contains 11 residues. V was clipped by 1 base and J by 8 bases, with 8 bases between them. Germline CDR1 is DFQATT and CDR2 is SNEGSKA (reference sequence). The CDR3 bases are TGCAGTGCTAGAGTTGGGCCCGGCTACACCTTC. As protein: CSARVGPGYTF.

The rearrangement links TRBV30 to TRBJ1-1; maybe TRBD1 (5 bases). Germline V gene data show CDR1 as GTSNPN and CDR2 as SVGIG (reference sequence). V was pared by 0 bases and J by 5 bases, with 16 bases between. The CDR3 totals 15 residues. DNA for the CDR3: TGTGCCTGGAGTGTCCTCCTGCGGGGGGAAACTGAAGCTTTCTTT. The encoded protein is CAWSVLLRGETEAFF.

The chain's CDR3 is CAWGANSPLHF. CDR3 DNA: TGTGCCTGGGGGGCAAACTCACCCCTCCACTTT. The rearrangement links TRBV30 to TRBJ1-6, with TRBD1 as a possible D gene (5 bases). V lost 5 bases and J 10 bases, leaving 9 bases between the germline ends. Germline CDR1 is GTSNPN and CDR2 is SVGIG (reference sequence). The CDR3 is 11 amino acids.

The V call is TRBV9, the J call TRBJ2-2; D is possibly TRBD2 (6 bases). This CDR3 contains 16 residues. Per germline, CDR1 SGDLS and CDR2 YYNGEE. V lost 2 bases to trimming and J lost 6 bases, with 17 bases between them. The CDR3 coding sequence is TGTGCCAGCAGCGTCCCGGTGGGGGGAAGGCCCGGGGAGCTGTTTTTT. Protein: CASSVPVGGRPGELFF.

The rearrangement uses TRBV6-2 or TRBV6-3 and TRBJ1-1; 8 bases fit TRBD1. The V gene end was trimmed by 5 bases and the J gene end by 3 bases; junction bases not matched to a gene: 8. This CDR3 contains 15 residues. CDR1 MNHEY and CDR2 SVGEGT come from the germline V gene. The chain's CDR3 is CASSPRGRLYTEAFF. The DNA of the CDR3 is TGTGCCAGCAGTCCCAGGGGGCGACTCTACACTGAAGCTTTCTTT.

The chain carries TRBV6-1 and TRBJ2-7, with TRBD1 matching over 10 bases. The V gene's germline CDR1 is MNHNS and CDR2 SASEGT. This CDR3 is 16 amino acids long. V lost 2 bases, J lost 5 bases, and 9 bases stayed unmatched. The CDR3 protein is CASSERRGTGANEQYV. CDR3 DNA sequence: TGTGCCAGCAGTGAAAGACGTGGGACAGGGGCCAACGAGCAGTACGTC.

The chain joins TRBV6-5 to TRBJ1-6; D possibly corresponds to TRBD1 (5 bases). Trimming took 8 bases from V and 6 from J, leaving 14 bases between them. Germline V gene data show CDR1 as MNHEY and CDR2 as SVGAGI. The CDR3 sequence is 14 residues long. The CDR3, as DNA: TGTGCCAGCTGCCCCGACAGCCTTAATTCACCCCTCCACTTT. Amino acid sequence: CASCPDSLNSPLHF.

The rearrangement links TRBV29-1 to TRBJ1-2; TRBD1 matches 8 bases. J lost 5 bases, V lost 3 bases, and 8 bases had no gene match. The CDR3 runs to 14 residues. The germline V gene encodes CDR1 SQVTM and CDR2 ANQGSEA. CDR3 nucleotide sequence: TGCAGCGTTGATCCCGGACAGGGAAGGTATGGCTACACCTTC. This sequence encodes CSVDPGQGRYGYTF.

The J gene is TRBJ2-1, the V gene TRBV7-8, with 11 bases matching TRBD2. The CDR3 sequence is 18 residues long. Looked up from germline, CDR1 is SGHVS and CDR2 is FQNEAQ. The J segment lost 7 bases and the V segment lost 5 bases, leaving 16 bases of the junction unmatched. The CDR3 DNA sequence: TGTGCCAGCAGCCTCCCCATGCGACTAGCGGGGACGAGAAATGAGCAGTTCTTC. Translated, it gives CASSLPMRLAGTRNEQFF.

The CDR3 here is CAWSVGENQPQHF. For the CDR3, the DNA is TGTGCCTGGAGTGTTGGGGAGAATCAGCCCCAGCATTTT. The chain combines TRBV30 with TRBJ1-5; D is undetermined. Germline-derived CDR1 and CDR2 are GTSNPN and SVGIG (reference sequence). Trimming took off 0 bases at V and 4 bases at J, with 7 bases between the two ends. The CDR3 length is 13 residues.

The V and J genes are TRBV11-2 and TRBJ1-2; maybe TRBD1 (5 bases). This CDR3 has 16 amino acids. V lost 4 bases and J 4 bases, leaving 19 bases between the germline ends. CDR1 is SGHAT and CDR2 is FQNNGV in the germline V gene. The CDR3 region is CASSSALRQPFYGYTF. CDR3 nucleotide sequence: TGTGCCAGCAGCTCAGCCTTAAGACAGCCCTTCTATGGCTACACCTTC.

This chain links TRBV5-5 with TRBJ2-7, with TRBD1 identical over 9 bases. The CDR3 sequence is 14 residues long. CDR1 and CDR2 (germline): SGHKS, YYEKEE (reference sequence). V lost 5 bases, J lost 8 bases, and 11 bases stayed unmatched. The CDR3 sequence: CASSGPGQGRQQYV. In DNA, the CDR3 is TGTGCCAGCAGTGGACCGGGACAGGGAAGGCAGCAGTACGTC.

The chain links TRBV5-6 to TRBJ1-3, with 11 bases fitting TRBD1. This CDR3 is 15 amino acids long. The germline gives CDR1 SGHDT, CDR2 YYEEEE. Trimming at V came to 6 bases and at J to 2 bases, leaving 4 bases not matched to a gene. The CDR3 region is CASTRDRGTGNTIYF. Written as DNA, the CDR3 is TGTGCCAGCACCCGGGACAGGGGGACTGGAAACACCATATATTTT.

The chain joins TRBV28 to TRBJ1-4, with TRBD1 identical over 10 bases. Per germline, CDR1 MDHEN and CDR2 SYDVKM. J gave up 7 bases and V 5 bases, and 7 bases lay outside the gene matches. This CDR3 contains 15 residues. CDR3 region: CASSDGTGAGEKLFF. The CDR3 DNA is TGTGCCAGCAGTGACGGGACAGGGGCTGGTGAAAAACTGTTTTTT.

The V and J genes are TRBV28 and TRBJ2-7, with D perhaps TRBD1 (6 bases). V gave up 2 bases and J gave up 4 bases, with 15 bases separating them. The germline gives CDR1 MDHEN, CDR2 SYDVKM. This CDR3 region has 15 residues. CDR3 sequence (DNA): TGTGCCAGCAGTTTAATAGCAGGGGATCGGTACGAGCAGTACGTC. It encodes CASSLIAGDRYEQYV.